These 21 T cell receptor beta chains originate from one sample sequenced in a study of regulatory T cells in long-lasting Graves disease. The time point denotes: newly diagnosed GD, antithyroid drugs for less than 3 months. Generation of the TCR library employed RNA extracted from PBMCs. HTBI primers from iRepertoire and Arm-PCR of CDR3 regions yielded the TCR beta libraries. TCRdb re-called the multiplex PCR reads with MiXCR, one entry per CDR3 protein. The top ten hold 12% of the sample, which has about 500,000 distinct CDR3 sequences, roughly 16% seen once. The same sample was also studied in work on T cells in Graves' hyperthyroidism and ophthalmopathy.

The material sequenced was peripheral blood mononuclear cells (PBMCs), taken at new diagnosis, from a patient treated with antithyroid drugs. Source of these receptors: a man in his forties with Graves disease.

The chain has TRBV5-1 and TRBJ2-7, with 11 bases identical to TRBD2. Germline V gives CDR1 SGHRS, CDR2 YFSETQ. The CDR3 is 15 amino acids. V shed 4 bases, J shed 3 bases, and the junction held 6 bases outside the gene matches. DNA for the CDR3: TGCGCCAGCAGCGGAAGACTAGCGGGGAGCTACGAGCAGTACTTC. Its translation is CASSGRLAGSYEQYF.

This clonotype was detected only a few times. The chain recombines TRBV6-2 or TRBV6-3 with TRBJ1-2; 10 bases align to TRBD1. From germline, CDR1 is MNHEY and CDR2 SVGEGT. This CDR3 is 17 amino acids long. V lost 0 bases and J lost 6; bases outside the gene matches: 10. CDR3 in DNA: TGTGCCAGCAGTTACTCCAGGACAGGGGGTTACTCTCATGGCTACACCTTC. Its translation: CASSYSRTGGYSHGYTF.

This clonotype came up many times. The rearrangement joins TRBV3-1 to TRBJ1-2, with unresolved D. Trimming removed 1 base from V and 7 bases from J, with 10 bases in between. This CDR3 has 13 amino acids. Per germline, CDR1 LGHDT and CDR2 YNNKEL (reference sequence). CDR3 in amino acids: CASSQVVDGGYTF. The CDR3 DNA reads TGTGCCAGCAGCCAAGTGGTGGATGGTGGCTACACCTTC. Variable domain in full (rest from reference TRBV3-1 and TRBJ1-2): DTAVSQTPKYLVTQMGNDKSIKCEQNLGHDTMYWYKQDSKKFLKIMFSYNNKELIINETVPNRFSPKSPDKAHLNLHINSLELGDSAVYFCASSQVVDGGYTFGSGTRLTVV.

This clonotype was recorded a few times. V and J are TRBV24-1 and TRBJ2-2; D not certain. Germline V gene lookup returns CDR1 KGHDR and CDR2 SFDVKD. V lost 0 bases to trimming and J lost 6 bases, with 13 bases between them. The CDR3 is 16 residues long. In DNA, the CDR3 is TGTGCCACCAGTGATTTGAGAACCGGGTTCCCCGGGGAGCTGTTTTTT. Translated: CATSDLRTGFPGELFF.

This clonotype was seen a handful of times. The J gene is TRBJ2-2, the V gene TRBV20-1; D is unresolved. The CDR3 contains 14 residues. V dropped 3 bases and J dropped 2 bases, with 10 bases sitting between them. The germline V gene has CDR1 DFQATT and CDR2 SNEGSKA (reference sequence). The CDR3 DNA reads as TGCAGTGCTAGGAGACTCCGTAACACCGGGGAGCTGTTTTTT. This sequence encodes CSARRLRNTGELFF.

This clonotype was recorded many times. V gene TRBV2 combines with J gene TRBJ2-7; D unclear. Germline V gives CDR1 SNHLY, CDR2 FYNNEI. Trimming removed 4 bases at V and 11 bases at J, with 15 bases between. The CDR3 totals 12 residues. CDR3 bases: TGTGCCAGCAGTGCTATGACGCCGTCTGAGTACTTC. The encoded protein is CASSAMTPSEYF.

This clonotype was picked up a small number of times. As DNA, the CDR3 is TGTGCCAGTAGTATTTTGTCGGTACAGGGATATGGAAATGAGCAGTTCTTC. Translation gives CASSILSVQGYGNEQFF. This chain joins TRBV19 and TRBJ2-1; tentatively, D is TRBD1 (6 bases). Trimming removed 3 bases at V and 7 bases at J, with 22 bases between. In germline, CDR1 is LNHDA, CDR2 SQIVND (reference sequence). This CDR3 contains 17 residues.

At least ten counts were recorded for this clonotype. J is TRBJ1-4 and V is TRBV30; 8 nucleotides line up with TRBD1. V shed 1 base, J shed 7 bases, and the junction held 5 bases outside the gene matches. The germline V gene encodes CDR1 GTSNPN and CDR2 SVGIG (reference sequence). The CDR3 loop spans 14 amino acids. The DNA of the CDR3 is TGTGCCTGGAGTGCAGGCAGGGGGCGTGAAAAACTGTTTTTT. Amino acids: CAWSAGRGREKLFF.

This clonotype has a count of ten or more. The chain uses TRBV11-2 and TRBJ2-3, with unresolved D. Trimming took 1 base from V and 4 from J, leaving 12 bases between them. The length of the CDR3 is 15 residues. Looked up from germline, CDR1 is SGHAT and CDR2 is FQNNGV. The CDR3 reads CASSLGDHPPDTQYF. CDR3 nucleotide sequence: TGTGCCAGCAGCTTAGGCGATCATCCCCCAGATACGCAGTATTTT.

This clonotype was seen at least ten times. CDR3 coding DNA: TGTGCCAGCGAACGAGGACTAGCGGGAATGTACGAGCAGTACTTC. This translates into CASERGLAGMYEQYF. The chain links TRBV7-9 to TRBJ2-7; TRBD2 matches 12 bases. The CDR3 spans 15 residues. Germline V CDR1 and CDR2: SEHNR, FQNEAQ (reference sequence). Trimming took 8 bases from V and 4 from J; bases not matched to a gene: 9.

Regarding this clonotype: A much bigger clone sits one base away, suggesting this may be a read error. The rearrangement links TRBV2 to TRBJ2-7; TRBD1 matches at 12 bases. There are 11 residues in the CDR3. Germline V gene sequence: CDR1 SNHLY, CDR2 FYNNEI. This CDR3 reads CANSEGDRGHF. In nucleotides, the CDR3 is TGTGCCAACAGTGAAGGGGACAGGGGGCACTTC. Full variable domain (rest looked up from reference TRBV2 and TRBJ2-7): EPEVTQTPSHQVTQMGQEVILRCVPISNHLYFYWYRQILGQKVEFLVSFYNNEISEKSEIFDDQFSVERPDGSNFTLKIRSTKLEDSAMYFCANSEGDRGHFGPGTRLTVT.

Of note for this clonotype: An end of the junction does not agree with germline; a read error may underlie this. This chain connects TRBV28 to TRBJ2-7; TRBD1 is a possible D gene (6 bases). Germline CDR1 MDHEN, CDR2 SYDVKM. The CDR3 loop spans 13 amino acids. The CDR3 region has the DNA TGTGCCAGCAGTCTAAGGACCAGGGGCGAGCAGTGCTTC. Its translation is CASSLRTRGEQCF.

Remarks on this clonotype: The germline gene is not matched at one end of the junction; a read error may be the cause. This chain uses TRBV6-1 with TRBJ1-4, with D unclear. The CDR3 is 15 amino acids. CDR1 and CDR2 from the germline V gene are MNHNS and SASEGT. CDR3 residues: CASSDQDGDNERLFF. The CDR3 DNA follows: TGTGCCAGCAGCGACCAGGACGGAGATAATGAAAGACTGTTTTTT.

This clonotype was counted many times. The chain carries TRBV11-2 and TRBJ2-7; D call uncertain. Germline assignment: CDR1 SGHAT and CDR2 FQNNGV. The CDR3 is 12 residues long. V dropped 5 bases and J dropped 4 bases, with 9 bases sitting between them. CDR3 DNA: TGTGCCAGCAGCCCCCTAAGTTACGAGCAGTACTTC. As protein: CASSPLSYEQYF. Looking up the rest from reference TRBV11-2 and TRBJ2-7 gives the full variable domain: EAGVAQSPRYKIIEKRQSVAFWCNPISGHATLYWYQQILGQGPKLLIQFQNNGVVDDSQLPKDRFSAERLKGVDSTLKIQPAKLEDSAVYLCASSPLSYEQYFGPGTRLTVT.

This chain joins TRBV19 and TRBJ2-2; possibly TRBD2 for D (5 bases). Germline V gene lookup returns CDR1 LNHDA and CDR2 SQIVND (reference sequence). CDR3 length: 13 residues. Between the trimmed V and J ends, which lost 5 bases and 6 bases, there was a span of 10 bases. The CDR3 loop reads CASSPDGAGELFF. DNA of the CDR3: TGTGCCAGTAGTCCGGACGGGGCCGGGGAGCTGTTTTTT. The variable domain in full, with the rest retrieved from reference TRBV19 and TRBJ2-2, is DGGITQSPKYLFRKEGQNVTLSCEQNLNHDAMYWYRQDPGQGLRLIYYSQIVNDFQKGDIAEGYSVSREKKESFPLTVTSAQKNPTAFYLCASSPDGAGELFFGEGSRLTVL.

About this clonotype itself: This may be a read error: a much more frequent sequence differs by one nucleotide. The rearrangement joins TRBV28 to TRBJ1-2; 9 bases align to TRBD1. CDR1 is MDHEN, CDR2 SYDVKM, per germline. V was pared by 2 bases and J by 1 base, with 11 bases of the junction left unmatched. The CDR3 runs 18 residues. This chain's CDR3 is CASSLPYRDRVINYGYTF. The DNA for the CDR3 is TGTGCCAGCAGTTTACCTTACCGGGACAGGGTCATTAACTATGGCTACACCTTC.

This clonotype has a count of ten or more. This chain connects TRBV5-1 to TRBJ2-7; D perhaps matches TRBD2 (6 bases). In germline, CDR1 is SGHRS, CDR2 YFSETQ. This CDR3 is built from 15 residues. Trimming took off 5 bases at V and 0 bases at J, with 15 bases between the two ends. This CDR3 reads CASSRERATSYEQYF. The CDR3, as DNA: TGCGCCAGCAGTCGGGAGCGGGCGACCTCCTACGAGCAGTACTTC.

The chain's CDR3 is CAISETGGATTEAFF. CDR3 in DNA: TGTGCCATCAGTGAGACGGGGGGGGCGACTACTGAAGCTTTCTTT. J is TRBJ1-1 and V is TRBV10-3, with D perhaps TRBD1 (6 bases). Looked up from germline, CDR1 is ENHRY and CDR2 is SYGVKD. CDR3 length: 15 amino acids. Trimming took off 2 bases at V and 5 bases at J, with 15 bases between the two ends.

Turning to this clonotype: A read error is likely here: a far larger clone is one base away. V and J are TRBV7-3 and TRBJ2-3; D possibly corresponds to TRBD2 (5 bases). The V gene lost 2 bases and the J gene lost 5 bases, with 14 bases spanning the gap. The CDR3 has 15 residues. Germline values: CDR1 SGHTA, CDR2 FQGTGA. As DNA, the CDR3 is TGTGCCAGCAGCTTAGTTAGCGAGGCCGTAGATACGCAGTATTTT. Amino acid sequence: CASSLVSEAVDTQYF.

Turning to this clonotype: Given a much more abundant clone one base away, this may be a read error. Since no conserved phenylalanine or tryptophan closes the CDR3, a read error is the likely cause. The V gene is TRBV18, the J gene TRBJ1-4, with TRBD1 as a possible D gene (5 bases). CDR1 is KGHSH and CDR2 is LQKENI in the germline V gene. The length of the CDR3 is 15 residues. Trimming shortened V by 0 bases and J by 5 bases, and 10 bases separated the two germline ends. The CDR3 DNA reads TGTGCCAGCTCACCACCGGAGGGGTTGAATGAAAAACTGTTTTCT. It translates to CASSPPEGLNEKLFS.

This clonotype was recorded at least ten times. Here the CDR3 reads CASAPSPGRNYGYTF. The CDR3, as DNA: TGTGCCAGCGCACCCTCCCCGGGGCGAAACTATGGCTACACCTTC. V gene TRBV27 combines with J gene TRBJ1-2, with D possibly matching TRBD1 (5 bases). The V end lost 8 bases, the J end lost 2 bases, and 18 bases lay between the germline ends. Germline V gene lookup returns CDR1 MNHEY and CDR2 SMNVEV (reference sequence). This CDR3 region has 15 residues.